One sample yielded the 16 T cell receptor beta chains listed below, sequenced in a study of vaccination effects on CD4 cells after COVID-19. Assay: immunoSEQ multiplex PCR; the TCRdb copy retains only in-frame clones and omits some. The data contain 50,000 or so clones, around 75% of them singletons. Antigen-specific CD4+ T cells expanded by the ViraFEST assay with viral peptide pools were then sequenced. An approximately 10-day culture period preceded the isolation of CD4+ T cells. Their antigens remain unidentified. The source was CD4+ T cells from PBMCs cultured with HCoV-229E spike peptides, collected before COVID-19 vaccination. The receptor source for this set is a human donor who received a COVID-19 vaccine.

The chain uses TRBV18 and TRBJ2-2; D gene uncertain. This CDR3 is built from 13 residues. From germline, CDR1 is KGHSH and CDR2 LQKENI. V lost 6 bases, J lost 5 bases, and 10 bases lay in between. The chain's CDR3 is CASSPAETGELFF. The CDR3 bases are TGTGCCAGCTCTCCCGCGGAGACCGGGGAGCTGTTTTTT.

This rearrangement joins TRBV19 to TRBJ1-1; D remains ambiguous. V lost 4 bases and J lost 1, with 10 bases in between. The CDR3 spans 14 residues. Germline CDR1 is LNHDA and CDR2 is SQIVND (reference sequence). This chain's CDR3 is CASSRIDPNTEAFF. CDR3 sequence (DNA): TGTGCCAGTAGTAGAATTGACCCGAACACTGAAGCTTTCTTT.

The CDR3 nucleotides are TGCAGCGCCTCGACAGGGATGAACACTGAAGCTTTCTTT. Amino acids: CSASTGMNTEAFF. The J gene is TRBJ1-1, the V gene TRBV29-1; 7 bases are a match to TRBD1. Unmatched junction bases numbered 5, after V lost 7 bases and J lost 0 bases. CDR3 length: 13 residues. The germline gives CDR1 SQVTM, CDR2 ANQGSEA.

This clone was counted only a few times. The genes are TRBV2 and TRBJ1-1, with a weak D call TRBD1 (6 bases). CDR1 SNHLY and CDR2 FYNNEI come from the germline V gene. The CDR3 loop spans 12 amino acids. V gave up 4 bases and J gave up 6 bases, with 9 bases separating them. DNA of the CDR3: TGTGCCAGCAGTGGAAGGGGGTCTGAAGCTTTCTTT. This encodes CASSGRGSEAFF.

The rearrangement links TRBV6-5 to TRBJ1-1, with TRBD1 identical over 7 bases. Germline V gene lookup returns CDR1 MNHEY and CDR2 SVGAGI. CDR3 length: 15 amino acids. J lost 1 base, V lost 6 bases, and 8 bases had no gene match. CDR3 sequence reads: CASRQSGTANTEAFF. The CDR3 region has the DNA TGTGCCAGCAGGCAATCCGGGACAGCGAACACTGAAGCTTTCTTT.

The chain recombines TRBV24-1 with TRBJ2-1; TRBD2 agrees at 11 bases. This CDR3 spans 16 amino acids. CDR1 is KGHDR and CDR2 is SFDVKD in the germline V gene. V lost 4 bases and J lost 5; bases outside the gene matches: 6. The chain's CDR3 is CATSDLTSGGDNEQFF. CDR3 in DNA: TGTGCCACCAGTGACCTCACTAGCGGGGGAGACAATGAGCAGTTCTTC.

CDR3 loop: CASSLGSNTGELFF. CDR3 DNA sequence: TGTGCCAGCAGCCTGGGATCAAACACCGGGGAGCTGTTTTTT. The chain carries TRBV14 and TRBJ2-2; D is ambiguous. The CDR3 totals 14 residues. V was trimmed by 4 bases and J by 2 bases, leaving 8 bases between them. CDR1 SGHDN and CDR2 FVKESK come from the germline V gene. Using reference TRBV14 and TRBJ2-2 for the parts outside the CDR3, the full variable domain is EAGVTQFPSHSVIEKGQTVTLRCDPISGHDNLYWYRRVMGKEIKFLLHFVKESKQDESGMPNNRFLAERTGGTYSTLKVQPAELEDSGVYFCASSLGSNTGELFFGEGSRLTVL.

This chain links TRBV3-1 (or the pseudogene TRBV3-2) with TRBJ1-1; D unresolved. CDR1 and CDR2 from the germline V gene are LGHDT and YNNKEL (reference sequence). The CDR3 is made up of 13 amino acids. Trimming pared 7 bases from V and 1 base from J, leaving 10 bases between. The CDR3 DNA sequence: TGTGCCAGCATAGGCAGTGAGAACACTGAAGCTTTCTTT. Translated, it gives CASIGSENTEAFF.

The V and J genes are TRBV28 and TRBJ1-2; D is ambiguous. This CDR3 has 15 residues. Germline V CDR1 and CDR2: MDHEN, SYDVKM. V gave up 4 bases and J gave up 0 bases, with 12 bases separating them. The CDR3 DNA reads TGTGCCAGCAGTTGGGGAGGCAGCTCTAACTATGGCTACACCTTC. Its translation: CASSWGGSSNYGYTF.

This chain connects TRBV6-4 to TRBJ2-3; D is tentatively TRBD1 or TRBD2 (5 bases each). The ends were cut back, 2 bases at V and 0 bases at J, with 9 bases in the middle. The CDR3 contains 15 residues. The germline V gene has CDR1 MRHNA and CDR2 SNTAGT. Here the CDR3 DNA reads TGTGCCAGCAGTGACCGGTGGGACAGCACAGATACGCAGTATTTT. Residues: CASSDRWDSTDTQYF.

J is TRBJ2-3 and V is TRBV6-5; D is uncertain. V was clipped by 6 bases and J by 1 base, with 11 bases between them. There are 14 residues in the CDR3. Germline assignment: CDR1 MNHEY and CDR2 SVGAGI. CDR3: CASRMEGRTDTQYF. The CDR3 DNA follows: TGTGCCAGCAGGATGGAAGGCCGCACAGATACGCAGTATTTT.

The V gene is TRBV7-2, the J gene TRBJ1-2; D is undetermined. Germline V gene lookup returns CDR1 SGHTA and CDR2 FQGNSA. V was cut by 7 bases and J by 4 bases, with 13 bases left in between. CDR3 size: 13 residues. The CDR3 loop is CASTLRMAYGYTF. The CDR3 coding sequence is TGTGCCAGCACCCTCAGGATGGCCTATGGCTACACCTTC.

The chain links TRBV19 to TRBJ1-4; D is ambiguous. V lost 2 bases to trimming and J lost 0 bases, with 7 bases between them. The CDR3 runs to 15 residues. Germline assignment: CDR1 LNHDA and CDR2 SQIVND (reference sequence). For the CDR3, the DNA is TGTGCCAGTAGTATACTTGTTGCAACTAATGAAAAACTGTTTTTT. Translating gives CASSILVATNEKLFF.

The rearrangement joins TRBV2 to TRBJ2-5; unclear D gene. This CDR3 has 15 residues. Trimming took off 4 bases at V and 5 bases at J, with 17 bases between the two ends. The germline gives CDR1 SNHLY, CDR2 FYNNEI. Here the CDR3 reads CASSGPMTRGETQYF. The CDR3 nucleotides are TGTGCCAGCAGTGGCCCGATGACACGTGGGGAGACCCAGTACTTC.

The CDR3, as DNA: TGTGCCACCCTAGGTCTTAGCTCCTACGAGCAGTACGTC. Translation gives CATLGLSSYEQYV. The rearrangement joins TRBV10-3 to TRBJ2-7; D is unclear. CDR1 and CDR2 from the germline V gene are ENHRY and SYGVKD. V gave up 10 bases and J gave up 0 bases, with 13 bases separating them. The CDR3 contains 13 residues.

This chain uses TRBV30 with TRBJ2-1; 7 nucleotides agree with TRBD2. V gave up 2 bases and J gave up 3 bases; unmatched junction bases: 10. Per the germline V gene, CDR1 is GTSNPN and CDR2 is SVGIG (reference sequence). The CDR3 is 16 amino acids. CDR3 loop: CAWSLLGGGHYNEQFF. In DNA form, the CDR3 reads TGTGCCTGGAGTTTGCTGGGGGGAGGGCACTACAATGAGCAGTTCTTC.